This is a list of T cell receptor beta chains from one sample in a study of TIL therapy for anti-PD-1-resistant metastatic lung cancer. Generated by immunoSEQ multiplex PCR, the TCRdb table keeps only in-frame clones and is missing some. Of tens of thousands of clones listed, around 63% are singletons. The specimen was blood, collected at baseline. These receptors all stem from a person between 25 and 80 years old with non-small cell lung cancer. CDR3s include the opening cysteine and the closing phenylalanine or tryptophan. D genes are given only for firm matches. Size tells how often a clone was seen (once, few, many) or the class of an expanded clone, and some rows leave it out.

V,J,size,D,CDR3,DNA
TRBV5-1,TRBJ1-1,-,-,CASSHTTDGRLNTEAFF,TGCGCCAGCAGCCATACTACAGACGGACGTTTGAACACTGAAGCTTTCTTT
TRBV10-3,TRBJ2-3,-,TRBD1,CATRTGIRTDTQYF,TGTGCCACTAGGACAGGGATTAGGACAGATACGCAGTATTTT
TRBV5-1,TRBJ1-5,-,-,CASSSGGGDGNQPQHF,TGCGCCAGCAGCTCCGGCGGGGGGGACGGCAATCAGCCCCAGCATTTT
TRBV7-8,TRBJ1-1,-,TRBD1,CASSALWGQGNTEAFF,TGTGCCAGCAGCGCACTCTGGGGACAGGGGAACACTGAAGCTTTCTTT
TRBV19,TRBJ1-2,-,-,CASSISQGSHGYTF,TGTGCCAGTAGTATCTCGCAGGGGAGTCATGGCTACACCTTC
TRBV29-1,TRBJ1-3,-,-,CSVERGTGNTIYF,TGCAGCGTTGAGCGGGGGACTGGAAACACCATATATTTT
TRBV18,TRBJ2-6,-,TRBD1,CASSLKTGTRSGANVLTF,TGTGCCAGCTCACTAAAGACAGGGACGAGGTCTGGGGCCAACGTCCTGACTTTC
TRBV11-2,TRBJ2-2,-,-,CASSSLRRGLRTGELFF,TGTGCCAGCAGCTCCCTTCGCAGGGGATTGAGGACCGGGGAGCTGTTTTTT
TRBV21-1,TRBJ1-5,-,-,CASSKPTPNSNQPQHF,TGTGCCAGCAGCAAGCCTACCCCGAATAGCAATCAGCCCCAGCATTTT
TRBV7-9,TRBJ2-3,once,TRBD2,CASSLGLAGTTDTQYF,TGTGCCAGCAGCCTGGGACTAGCGGGCACCACAGATACGCAGTATTTT
TRBV2,TRBJ2-1,-,-,CASNGGSSYNEQFF,TGTGCCAGCAATGGGGGAAGCTCCTACAATGAGCAGTTCTTC
TRBV19,TRBJ2-1,-,-,CASTERGNEQFF,TGTGCCAGTACCGAACGGGGCAATGAGCAGTTCTTC
TRBV18,TRBJ2-2,-,TRBD1,CASSRSDILTTGAGELFF,TGTGCCAGCTCACGATCCGATATTTTAACCACAGGGGCCGGGGAGCTGTTTTTT
TRBV5-6,TRBJ2-2,once,-,CASRHTSSYTGELFF,TGTGCCAGCAGACATACTAGCTCATACACCGGGGAGCTGTTTTTT
TRBV19,TRBJ1-1,-,-,CASSIRPEGGAFF,TGTGCCAGTAGTATACGGCCCGAGGGGGGAGCTTTCTTT